The rows below give T cell receptor beta chains drawn from one sample of a study of CD8 T cells in ankylosing spondylitis. TCRdb analysed the 5' RACE reads with MiXCR anew, one entry per CDR3 protein. Of a few hundred thousand distinct CDR3 sequences in the sample, approximately 20% were seen once. Source material: blood, either unsorted or a sorted T cell fraction (not recorded which). All receptors derive from a male donor with ankylosing spondylitis. Both conserved end residues are part of each CDR3.

v_call	j_call	cdr3_aa
TRBV28	TRBJ2-1	CASRGLSGSRYEQFF
TRBV29-1	TRBJ2-5	CSVLWFEAYQETQYF
TRBV7-9	TRBJ2-1	CASSHWTSGFYNEQFF
TRBV5-1	TRBJ1-1	CASSWGQGRNTEAFF
TRBV5-1	TRBJ2-3	CASSLEHHTTDTQYF
TRBV9	TRBJ2-5	CASSVGQGDWTQYF
TRBV5-8	TRBJ2-3	CASNGLSDTQYF
TRBV20-1	TRBJ2-7	CSARDPAPYEQYF
TRBV12-3/TRBV12-4	TRBJ2-2	CASSSGGPNTGELFF
TRBV7-3	TRBJ2-3	CASSLTSGTDTQYF
TRBV21-1	TRBJ1-2	CASSPRRRGYTF
TRBV28	TRBJ2-3	CASSFSGFTDTQYF
TRBV7-3	TRBJ1-1	CASSQGPVNTEAFF
TRBV5-1	TRBJ2-1	CASSLAGAPYNEQFF
TRBV12-3/TRBV12-4	TRBJ2-7	CASSLDLRDEQYF
TRBV4-1	TRBJ1-5	CASSQAPGRATPQHF
TRBV20-1	TRBJ2-1	CSGADFSYNEQFF
TRBV6-1	TRBJ2-5	CASSRTRFETQYF
TRBV28	TRBJ2-1	CASTRREGRGEQFF
TRBV24-1	TRBJ2-2	CATSAGTVNTGELFF
TRBV10-3	TRBJ1-2	CAISGQGRGYGYTF
TRBV5-1	TRBJ2-3	CASSLMEGGYDTQYF
TRBV27	TRBJ2-5	CASQLVGAQETQYF
TRBV7-2	TRBJ2-7	CASSLEADSYEQYF
TRBV29-1	TRBJ2-3	CSVEVSGGYTDTQYF
TRBV5-1	TRBJ2-5	CASGGQGITETQYF
TRBV10-3	TRBJ2-2	CAISPHPARVDGELFF
TRBV5-6	TRBJ2-2	CASSFPPTGELFF
TRBV20-1	TRBJ2-7	CSAQITSGSYDEQYF
TRBV6-2/TRBV6-3	TRBJ2-4	CASSWPGSKNIQYF
TRBV12-3/TRBV12-4	TRBJ2-1	CASSLNWFEQFF
TRBV28	TRBJ2-3	CASSRGLAGVEGQYF
TRBV29-1	TRBJ2-3	CSFKGAFSTDTQYF
TRBV6-5	TRBJ1-2	CASSYSREANYGYTF
TRBV11-2	TRBJ1-2	CASRPTSGGGGYGYTF
TRBV12-3/TRBV12-4	TRBJ1-5	CASTRRGNQPQHF
TRBV2	TRBJ2-5	CASRKGETQYF
TRBV12-3/TRBV12-4	TRBJ2-3	CASTGSGTLRDTQYF
TRBV29-1	TRBJ1-4	CSVEGQGGEKLFF
TRBV11-2	TRBJ2-7	CASSLDGRPSYEQYF
TRBV25-1	TRBJ2-2	CASSEFPGELFF
TRBV20-1	TRBJ1-1	CSAYRGMDTEAFF
TRBV7-3	TRBJ2-2	CASSLIGGVGTGELFF
TRBV5-6	TRBJ2-5	CASRRGLVSTQETQYF
TRBV7-9	TRBJ2-1	CASSIGFGEQFF
TRBV12-3/TRBV12-4	TRBJ2-7	CASSFVRASYEQYF
TRBV5-1	TRBJ2-7	CASSLFLAGEAKYF
TRBV20-1	TRBJ2-4	CSARTRWAKNIQYF
TRBV7-3	TRBJ2-2	CASSRAPSANTGELFF
TRBV20-1	TRBJ2-3	CSATRLAGGPGDTQYF